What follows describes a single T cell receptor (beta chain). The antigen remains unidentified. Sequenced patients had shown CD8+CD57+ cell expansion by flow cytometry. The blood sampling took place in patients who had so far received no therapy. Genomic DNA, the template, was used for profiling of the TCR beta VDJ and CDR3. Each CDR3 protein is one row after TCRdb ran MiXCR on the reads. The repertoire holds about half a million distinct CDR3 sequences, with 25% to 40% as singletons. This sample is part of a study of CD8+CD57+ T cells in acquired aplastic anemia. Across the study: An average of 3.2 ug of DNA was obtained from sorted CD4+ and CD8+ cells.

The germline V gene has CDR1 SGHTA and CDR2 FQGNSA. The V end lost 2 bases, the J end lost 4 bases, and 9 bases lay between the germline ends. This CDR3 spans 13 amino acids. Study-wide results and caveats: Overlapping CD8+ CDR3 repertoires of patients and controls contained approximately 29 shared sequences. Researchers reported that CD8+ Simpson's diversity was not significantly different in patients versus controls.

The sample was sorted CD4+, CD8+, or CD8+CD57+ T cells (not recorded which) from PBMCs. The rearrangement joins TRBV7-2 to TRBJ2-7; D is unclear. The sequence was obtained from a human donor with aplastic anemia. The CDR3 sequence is CASSLRLAYEQYF. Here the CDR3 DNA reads TGTGCCAGCAGCTTAAGGCTTGCGTACGAGCAGTACTTC.